This TCR beta chain emerged from a study of blood T cell repertoires in COVID-19. Sequencing used immunoSEQ multiplex PCR; TCRdb keeps in-frame clones, though not all of them. Here the sample spans about 230,000 clones, roughly nine tenths being singletons. The clonotype comes from a woman between 45 and 60 years old in a cohort exposed to, infected with or recovered from COVID-19 (not recorded which). Sequenced sample: PBMCs or T cells enriched from blood (not recorded which).

In DNA form, the CDR3 reads TGTGCCAGCAGCTCCGCCGGAGGTCTTGAAGCTTTCTTT. As protein: CASSSAGGLEAFF. The chain employs TRBV7-2 and TRBJ1-1; no reliable D call. Germline V gene lookup returns CDR1 SGHTA and CDR2 FQGNSA. With 4 bases removed from V and 7 bases from J, the gap between germline ends came to 13 bases. This CDR3 region has 13 residues.